The TCR beta chain described here comes from a study of CD8 T cells in cerebrospinal fluid in Alzheimer's disease. TCRdb derives one entry per CDR3 protein from the 10x single-cell sequencing reads, leaving out DNA. In all, the sample yields 880 or so distinct CDR3 sequences. The CDR3 is 16 amino acids. Germline V lookup: CDR1 SGHRS, CDR2 YFSETQ. This clonotype is labeled large based on frequency. The sequence was obtained from a human donor with Parkinson's disease. The sequencing input was cerebrospinal fluid. The chain has TRBV5-1 and TRBJ2-1; TCRdb designates TRBD1, a call that cannot be tested without DNA. CDR3 loop: CASSLNEQGPYNEQFF.